Each of the 18 T cell receptor beta chains below was sequenced from the same sample in a study of regulatory T cells in long-lasting Graves disease. Investigators prepared the TCR beta libraries by applying iRepertoire HTBI primers and Arm-PCR of CDR3 regions. TCRdb re-called the multiplex PCR reads with MiXCR, one entry per CDR3 protein. The sample has about half a million distinct CDR3 sequences; around 12% are singletons. The time point here: newly diagnosed GD, antithyroid drugs for less than 3 months. Making the TCR library involved RNA that had been extracted from PBMCs. This sample was shared with a second study, whose subject was T cells in Graves' hyperthyroidism and ophthalmopathy.

Specimen: peripheral blood mononuclear cells (PBMCs), collected at new diagnosis, from a patient treated with antithyroid drugs. The receptors stem from a woman aged 25 to 39 with Graves disease.

This clonotype appeared a few times. Since a much larger clone is just one base distant, this may be a read error. The chain combines TRBV28 with TRBJ2-3, with TRBD1 matching 9 bases. The CDR3 is made up of 14 amino acids. The germline V gene has CDR1 MDHEN and CDR2 SYDVKM. CDR3 sequence: CASSRGQGTDTQCF. As DNA, the CDR3 is TGTGCCAGCAGCCGGGGACAGGGAACAGATACGCAGTGTTTT.

The rearrangement joins TRBV25-1 to TRBJ2-7; the D gene is possibly TRBD1 (5 bases). This CDR3 region has 12 residues. Between the trimmed V and J ends, which lost 4 bases and 5 bases, there was a span of 9 bases. CDR1 is MGHDK, CDR2 SYGVNS, per germline. CDR3 region: CASSAQGHEQYF. The CDR3 DNA reads as TGTGCCAGCAGTGCCCAGGGCCACGAGCAGTACTTC.

The rearrangement joins TRBV7-9 to TRBJ2-5; possibly TRBD1 or TRBD2 for D (5 bases each). There are 17 residues in the CDR3. Deletions cut 7 bases from V and 7 bases from J, with 28 bases between. Per the germline V gene, CDR1 is SEHNR and CDR2 is FQNEAQ (reference sequence). The CDR3 reads CASNRLMGRATEGTQYF. The CDR3 DNA is TGTGCCAGCAACCGACTTATGGGTCGTGCGACAGAGGGGACCCAGTACTTC.

This clonotype was seen many times. The rearrangement links TRBV20-1 to TRBJ1-5, with D hard to call. Germline V lookup: CDR1 DFQATT, CDR2 SNEGSKA (reference sequence). With 3 bases removed from V and 0 bases from J, the gap between germline ends came to 9 bases. The CDR3 has 14 residues. In nucleotides, the CDR3 is TGCAGTGCTAGTCACGATTATAGCAATCAGCCCCAGCATTTT. This sequence encodes CSASHDYSNQPQHF.

The V gene is TRBV20-1, the J gene TRBJ2-1, with 13 bases that match TRBD2. There are 14 residues in the CDR3. V gave up 5 bases and J gave up 10 bases; unmatched junction bases: 8. Germline V CDR1 and CDR2: DFQATT, SNEGSKA (reference sequence). The chain's CDR3 is CSAFGLAGVGEQFF. The CDR3 DNA sequence: TGCAGTGCTTTCGGACTAGCGGGAGTCGGAGAGCAGTTCTTC.

This clonotype was detected many times. J is TRBJ1-4 and V is TRBV28, with TRBD1 identical over 9 bases. J was trimmed by 6 bases and V by 3 bases; bases with no gene match: 11. The V gene's germline CDR1 is MDHEN and CDR2 SYDVKM. The CDR3 is 17 residues long. The CDR3 reads CASSFRPGTGLDEKLFF. In DNA form, the CDR3 reads TGTGCCAGCAGTTTCCGTCCAGGGACAGGGTTAGATGAAAAACTGTTTTTT.

This clonotype was seen at least ten times. The chain recombines TRBV27 with TRBJ2-2, with D perhaps TRBD1 or TRBD2 (6 bases each). V was pared by 7 bases and J by 6 bases, with 27 bases between. The CDR3 loop spans 18 amino acids. CDR1 and CDR2 from the germline V gene are MNHEY and SMNVEV (reference sequence). In DNA form, the CDR3 reads TGTGCCAGCACCTTGGAGGGCCTCAACAGGGCGAGTCCCGGGGAGCTGTTTTTT. Translated: CASTLEGLNRASPGELFF.

There are a few counts of this clonotype. The chain couples TRBV27 to TRBJ2-7; D gene uncertain. The CDR3 runs 15 residues. The germline CDR1 and CDR2 sequences are MNHEY and SMNVEV (reference sequence). V lost 3 bases to trimming and J lost 2 bases, with 14 bases between them. The CDR3 DNA follows: TGTGCCAGCAGTTTGGCCGTAAAGATCCCCTACGAGCAGTACTTC. Encoded protein: CASSLAVKIPYEQYF.

This clonotype occurred many times. The chain combines TRBV12-3 or TRBV12-4 with TRBJ2-1; 13 bases map to TRBD2. Germline trimming cut 7 bases from V and 7 bases from J; bases unmatched to any gene: 7. The CDR3 spans 15 residues. CDR3 sequence: CASTLLAGGVNEQFF. CDR3 sequence (DNA): TGTGCCAGCACCCTACTAGCGGGAGGGGTAAATGAGCAGTTCTTC.

This clonotype was observed at least ten times. Written as DNA, the CDR3 is TGCGCCAGCAGCCAAGGGACAGTTAGCACAGATACGCAGTATTTT. It is translated as CASSQGTVSTDTQYF. The rearrangement joins TRBV4-3 to TRBJ2-3, with D possibly TRBD1 on 6 matching bases. Between the trimmed V and J ends, which lost 1 base and 0 bases, there was a span of 8 bases. This CDR3 is 15 amino acids long. Germline V gene lookup returns CDR1 LGHNA and CDR2 YSLEER.

This clonotype was detected ten times or more. The gene calls are TRBV20-1 and TRBJ1-5, with 9 bases fitting TRBD1. The germline V gene has CDR1 DFQATT and CDR2 SNEGSKA (reference sequence). V was clipped by 0 bases and J by 4 bases; unmatched bases: 7. The CDR3 length is 16 residues. CDR3 sequence reads: CSARDAGQGGNQPQHF. DNA of the CDR3: TGCAGTGCTAGAGACGCGGGACAGGGAGGGAATCAGCCCCAGCATTTT.

The sample holds a few counts of this clonotype. The chain couples TRBV4-3 to TRBJ2-2; 11 bases are a match to TRBD1. The CDR3 sequence is 17 residues long. Losses at the gene ends were 2 bases for V and 4 bases for J; bases not matched to a gene: 6. CDR1 LGHNA and CDR2 YSLEER come from the germline V gene. The CDR3 loop reads CASSQTLGQGATGELFF. The CDR3 DNA is TGCGCCAGCAGCCAAACCCTTGGACAGGGGGCCACCGGGGAGCTGTTTTTT.

The rearrangement joins TRBV20-1 to TRBJ2-1; 9 nucleotides line up with TRBD2. Germline V gives CDR1 DFQATT, CDR2 SNEGSKA (reference sequence). V lost 1 base to trimming and J lost 0 bases; unmatched junction nucleotides: 1. The CDR3 sequence is 15 residues long. The CDR3 region has the DNA TGCAGTGCTAGAGGACTAGCGGCCTCCTACAATGAGCAGTTCTTC. It translates to CSARGLAASYNEQFF.

This clonotype was counted at least ten times. The chain employs TRBV6-1 and TRBJ1-6; D gene uncertain. The CDR3 totals 15 residues. CDR1 MNHNS and CDR2 SASEGT come from the germline V gene. V dropped 6 bases and J dropped 5 bases, with 14 bases sitting between them. CDR3 region: CASRDPTGNNSPLHF. The CDR3, as DNA: TGTGCCAGCAGAGACCCCACGGGCAATAATTCACCCCTCCACTTT.

This clonotype came up many times. V is TRBV7-2 and J is TRBJ1-1; the D is unclear. Germline-derived CDR1 and CDR2 are SGHTA and FQGNSA. CDR3 length: 16 residues. The ends were cut back, 1 base at V and 1 base at J, with 13 bases in the middle. Here the CDR3 reads CASSLGHNTKNTEAFF. CDR3 DNA: TGTGCCAGCAGCTTAGGGCACAACACGAAGAACACTGAAGCTTTCTTT. Full variable domain (remainder filled in from reference TRBV7-2 and TRBJ1-1): GAGVSQSPSNKVTEKGKDVELRCDPISGHTALYWYRQSLGQGLEFLIYFQGNSAPDKSGLPSDRFSAERTGGSVSTLTIQRTQQEDSAVYLCASSLGHNTKNTEAFFGQGTRLTVV.

This clonotype has at least ten counts. At one end the junction does not follow the germline gene, possibly because of a read error. V and J are TRBV30 and TRBJ1-2, with D perhaps matching TRBD1 (5 bases). Germline CDR1 reads GTSNPN; CDR2 reads SVGIG (reference sequence). The CDR3 contains 11 residues. The chain's CDR3 is CALTRGLTTLF. The CDR3 bases are TGTGCCCTGACTAGGGGTCTCACAACCCTCTTC.

This clonotype has a count of ten or more. V gene TRBV11-2 combines with J gene TRBJ1-1; D remains ambiguous. The CDR3 is made up of 13 amino acids. Looked up from germline, CDR1 is SGHAT and CDR2 is FQNNGV. V lost 0 bases and J lost 6, with 8 bases in between. CDR3 in amino acids: CASSLDPAAEAFF. For the CDR3, the DNA is TGTGCCAGCAGCTTAGATCCGGCAGCTGAAGCTTTCTTT.

The CDR3: CASSPDAGLETEAFF. The CDR3 DNA sequence: TGCGCCAGCAGCCCGGACGCGGGCTTGGAGACTGAAGCTTTCTTT. The rearrangement joins TRBV5-1 to TRBJ1-1; D not certain. The CDR3 spans 15 residues. Germline V gene lookup returns CDR1 SGHRS and CDR2 YFSETQ. V lost 4 bases and J 5 bases, leaving 18 bases between the germline ends. Full variable domain (missing parts from reference TRBV5-1 and TRBJ1-1): KAGVTQTPRYLIKTRGQQVTLSCSPISGHRSVSWYQQTPGQGLQFLFEYFSETQRNKGNFPGRFSGRQFSNSRSEMNVSTLELGDSALYLCASSPDAGLETEAFFGQGTRLTVV.